Here is one T cell receptor (beta chain) with its context. What it recognizes is unknown. MiXCR, run by TCRdb on the RT-PCR reads, gives a single entry per CDR3 protein. The sample shows hundreds of thousands of distinct CDR3 sequences, 15% to 18% of them seen only once. Germline-derived CDR1 and CDR2 are KGHSH and LQKENI. The CDR3 has 15 amino acids. V shed 5 bases, J shed 10 bases, and the junction held 12 bases outside the gene matches. These data come from a study of response to subunit inactivated influenza vaccine. Notes on the study in general: Authors suggested each seasonal flu vaccination may recruit only limited numbers of new T cells.

The V gene is TRBV18, the J gene TRBJ2-1, with TRBD2 matching 9 bases. The source of this sequence is a man in his fifties who received an inactivated influenza vaccine. Sequences were derived from PBMCs from blood, sampled 11 to 12 days after vaccination. CDR3 DNA sequence: TGTGCCAGCTCAAGACTAGCGGCCCCAATAGGGGAGCAGTTCTTC. Its translation is CASSRLAAPIGEQFF.